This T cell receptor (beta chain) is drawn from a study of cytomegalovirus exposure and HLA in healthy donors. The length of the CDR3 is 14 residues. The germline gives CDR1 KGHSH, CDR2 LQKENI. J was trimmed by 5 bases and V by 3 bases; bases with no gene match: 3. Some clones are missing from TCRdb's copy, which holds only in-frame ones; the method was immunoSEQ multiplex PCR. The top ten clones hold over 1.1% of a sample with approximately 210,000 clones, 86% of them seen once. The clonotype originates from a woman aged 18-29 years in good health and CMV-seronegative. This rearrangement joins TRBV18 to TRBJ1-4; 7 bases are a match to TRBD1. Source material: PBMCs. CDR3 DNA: TGTGCCAGCTCACCGGGGACAGAGAATGAAAAACTGTTTTTT. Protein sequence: CASSPGTENEKLFF.